A single sample is the source of the 2 T cell receptor beta chains below, sequenced in a study of cytomegalovirus exposure and HLA in healthy donors. PCR employed 60 Vbeta and 13 Jbeta primers. The table came from immunoSEQ multiplex PCR; TCRdb's copy has only in-frame clones and leaves some out. The sample records about 250,000 clones, under 80% being singletons. Sequenced sample: PBMCs. Every receptor here comes from a female donor in good health and CMV-seronegative.

This clone has more than one count but fewer than ten. At one end the junction does not follow the germline gene, possibly because of a read error. CDR3 loop: CSSSLAGETEAFF. The CDR3 nucleotides are TGTTCCAGCAGCTTAGCTGGAGAAACTGAAGCTTTCTTT. The chain recombines TRBV7-9 with TRBJ1-1; D gene uncertain. CDR1 is SEHNR and CDR2 is FQNEAQ in the germline V gene (reference sequence). The CDR3 sequence is 13 residues long.

J is TRBJ2-7 and V is TRBV28, with D possibly TRBD1 on 6 matching bases. V lost 8 bases to trimming and J lost 5 bases, with 10 bases between them. Germline V gives CDR1 MDHEN, CDR2 SYDVKM. The CDR3 is made up of 11 amino acids. CDR3 sequence (DNA): TGTGCCAGCCAGGGGCGCCACGAGCAGTACTTC. The encoded protein is CASQGRHEQYF.